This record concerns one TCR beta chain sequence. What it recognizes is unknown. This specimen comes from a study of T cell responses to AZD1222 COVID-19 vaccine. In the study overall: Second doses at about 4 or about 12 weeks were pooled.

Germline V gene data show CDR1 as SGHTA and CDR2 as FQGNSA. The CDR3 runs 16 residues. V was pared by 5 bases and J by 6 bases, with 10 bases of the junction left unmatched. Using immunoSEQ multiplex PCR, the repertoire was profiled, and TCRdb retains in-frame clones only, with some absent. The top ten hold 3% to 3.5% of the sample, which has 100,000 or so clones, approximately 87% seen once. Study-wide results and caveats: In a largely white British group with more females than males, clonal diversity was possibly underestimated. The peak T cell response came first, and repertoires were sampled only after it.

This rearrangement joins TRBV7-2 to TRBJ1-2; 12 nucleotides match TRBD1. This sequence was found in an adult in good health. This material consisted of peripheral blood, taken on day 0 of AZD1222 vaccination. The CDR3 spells CASSLEGQGAHHGYTF. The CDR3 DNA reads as TGTGCCAGCAGCCTAGAGGGACAGGGGGCACATCATGGCTACACCTTC. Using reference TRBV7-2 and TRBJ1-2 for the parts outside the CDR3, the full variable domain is GAGVSQSPSNKVTEKGKDVELRCDPISGHTALYWYRQSLGQGLEFLIYFQGNSAPDKSGLPSDRFSAERTGGSVSTLTIQRTQQEDSAVYLCASSLEGQGAHHGYTFGSGTRLTVV.